These 31 T cell receptor beta chains came from one sample sequenced in a study of blood T cells in healthy people across ages. Primed by a sample-barcoded 5' primer and a J-beta primer mix, a second PCR proceeded for about 7 to 12 cycles. From the 5' RACE reads, TCRdb called clonotypes with MiXCR, one entry per CDR3 protein. The sample shows 1.5 million or so distinct CDR3 sequences, roughly 40% of them seen only once. The specimen was blood. All receptors come from a woman under 30 in good health.

This chain links TRBV6-5 with TRBJ2-1, with D tentatively TRBD1 or TRBD2 (6 bases each). The CDR3 loop spans 16 amino acids. Trimming left V 0 bases short and J 7 bases short, with 16 bases between. Germline CDR1 and CDR2: MNHEY and SVGAGI. The CDR3 reads CASSYSKGGWRNEQFF. The CDR3 DNA sequence: TGTGCCAGCAGTTACTCGAAGGGGGGCTGGCGTAATGAGCAGTTCTTC.

The chain uses TRBV7-9 and TRBJ2-4; a possible D gene is TRBD1 (6 bases). The J call is in doubt because the DNA end fits TRBJ2-7 better. CDR1 SEHNR and CDR2 FQNEAQ come from the germline V gene (reference sequence). The CDR3 runs to 16 residues. The CDR3 protein is CASSPMTQQGWYEQYF. Here the CDR3 DNA reads TGTGCCAGCAGCCCTATGACTCAACAGGGCTGGTACGAGCAGTACTTC.

With regard to this clonotype: Germline and junction disagree at one end, which may indicate a read error. V usage is TRBV4-2 and J usage is TRBJ2-5; possibly TRBD1 for D (6 bases). The germline V gene has CDR1 LGHNA and CDR2 YNFKEQ. This CDR3 contains 16 residues. The CDR3 nucleotides read TGTGCCAGCAGTCGAAATGGGGCCTTGGGGGCAGAGGCCCAGTACTTC. This sequence encodes CASSRNGALGAEAQYF.

The rearrangement uses TRBV20-1 and TRBJ2-3, with D hard to call. The V gene's germline CDR1 is DFQATT and CDR2 SNEGSKA (reference sequence). This CDR3 region has 14 residues. Trimming left V 6 bases short and J 1 base short, with 14 bases between. This CDR3 reads CSAEHPKGTDTQYF. The CDR3 bases are TGCAGTGCCGAGCATCCAAAAGGCACAGATACGCAGTATTTT.

This clonotype has only one observation. CDR3 DNA: TGTGCCACCAGTGACCCGGGACAGCCAGGCGGGGGCTACACCTTC. Translating it yields CATSDPGQPGGGYTF. V gene TRBV24-1 combines with J gene TRBJ1-2; 7 bases map to TRBD1. Germline V gene data show CDR1 as KGHDR and CDR2 as SFDVKD. The CDR3 spans 15 residues. Trimming took 4 bases from V and 8 from J; bases not matched to a gene: 12.

The chain joins TRBV9 to TRBJ2-3; D gene unclear. From germline, CDR1 is SGDLS and CDR2 YYNGEE. The CDR3 runs to 12 residues. V lost 0 bases and J lost 5, with 4 bases in between. CDR3 coding DNA: TGTGCCAGCAGCGTAGCTCTAGATACGCAGTATTTT. It encodes CASSVALDTQYF.

The table lists this clonotype with a few counts. The gene calls are TRBV7-9 and TRBJ1-2, with TRBD1 as a possible D gene (5 bases). Germline assignment: CDR1 SEHNR and CDR2 FQNEAQ (reference sequence). CDR3 length: 13 residues. Trimming removed 5 bases at V and 3 bases at J, with 10 bases between. The CDR3 protein is CASSLLGDYGYTF. The CDR3 nucleotides are TGTGCCAGCAGCCTATTAGGGGACTATGGCTACACCTTC.

The genes are TRBV4-2 and TRBJ2-3; TRBD2 agrees at 8 bases. CDR3 length: 20 residues. The V and J ends lost 4 bases and 0 bases, in that order; junction bases with no gene match: 18. Germline CDR1 and CDR2: LGHNA and YNFKEQ. CDR3 nucleotide sequence: TGTGCCAGCAGCCTTCACATCGGTGATAGCGGGACCGATAGCACAGATACGCAGTATTTT. It is translated as CASSLHIGDSGTDSTDTQYF.

This chain uses TRBV3-1 with TRBJ2-3; D gene uncertain. The CDR3 consists of 12 residues. V lost 4 bases and J 7 bases, leaving 9 bases between the germline ends. Per germline, CDR1 LGHDT and CDR2 YNNKEL (reference sequence). Here the CDR3 DNA reads TGTGCCAGCAGCCCGACGGAGAATACGCAGTATTTT. Its translation: CASSPTENTQYF.

V is TRBV6-6 and J is TRBJ1-2, with D possibly TRBD1 on 6 matching bases. The CDR3 contains 14 residues. With 5 bases removed from V and 8 bases from J, the gap between germline ends came to 18 bases. CDR1 MNHNY and CDR2 SVGAGI come from the germline V gene (reference sequence). Written as DNA, the CDR3 is TGTGCCAGCAGTCAAGGGAGACAGGCCAGCGGCTACACCTTC. It yields the protein CASSQGRQASGYTF.

The chain has TRBV14 and TRBJ1-6; D remains unclear. V was pared by 4 bases and J by 16 bases, with 14 bases between. CDR1 is SGHDN, CDR2 FVKESK, per germline. This CDR3 is built from 12 residues. The DNA for the CDR3 is TGTGCCAGCAGCCTAGGACTGGGAATACTCCACTTT. It is translated as CASSLGLGILHF.

This clonotype appeared a few times. The chain combines TRBV7-7 with TRBJ2-3; D is undetermined. CDR1 and CDR2 (germline): SSHAT, FNYEAQ (reference sequence). CDR3 length equals 15 residues. The ends were cut back, 2 bases at V and 0 bases at J, with 9 bases in the middle. In nucleotides, the CDR3 is TGTGCCAGCAGCTTATCTTGGGCTAGCACAGATACGCAGTATTTT. The encoded protein is CASSLSWASTDTQYF.

Here the CDR3 reads CASSRSVGGSGTQYF. As DNA, the CDR3 is TGTGCCAGCAGCCGCTCGGTGGGGGGGTCCGGTACGCAGTATTTT. The chain couples TRBV27 to TRBJ2-3, with TRBD2 identical over 7 bases. V was clipped by 6 bases and J by 8 bases; unmatched bases: 14. The CDR3 runs to 15 residues. In germline, CDR1 is MNHEY, CDR2 SMNVEV (reference sequence).

A few counts support this clonotype. Here the CDR3 reads CASTPLETQYF. CDR3 sequence (DNA): TGTGCCAGCACCCCACTAGAAACGCAGTATTTT. The chain employs TRBV6-1 and TRBJ2-3; tentatively, D is TRBD2 (5 bases). The CDR3 runs 11 residues. The V gene lost 7 bases and the J gene lost 9 bases, with 11 bases spanning the gap. Per the germline V gene, CDR1 is MNHNS and CDR2 is SASEGT.

V usage is TRBV19 and J usage is TRBJ2-3; 7 bases line up with TRBD2. Germline-derived CDR1 and CDR2 are LNHDA and SQIVND (reference sequence). The CDR3 length is 17 residues. Trimming at V came to 5 bases and at J to 0 bases, leaving 11 bases not matched to a gene. CDR3 amino acids: CASSPGGTTTSTDTQYF. The DNA of the CDR3 is TGTGCCAGTAGTCCAGGTGGGACTACAACTAGCACAGATACGCAGTATTTT.

The chain carries TRBV10-3 and TRBJ1-1; the D gene is possibly TRBD1 (6 bases). V gave up 7 bases and J gave up 6 bases, with 18 bases separating them. Germline loops: CDR1 ENHRY, CDR2 SYGVKD. CDR3 length: 14 amino acids. CDR3 in DNA: TGTGCCATCACCCCAGGGGAGCGCCTATCTGAAGCTTTCTTT. Encoded protein: CAITPGERLSEAFF.

This clonotype has more than one count but fewer than ten. This chain links TRBV9 with TRBJ2-4; no firm D call. The V gene lost 0 bases and the J gene lost 3 bases, with 4 bases spanning the gap. CDR1 and CDR2 from the germline V gene are SGDLS and YYNGEE. The CDR3 is made up of 13 amino acids. CDR3 sequence reads: CASSVGDKNIQYF. The CDR3 DNA reads TGTGCCAGCAGCGTAGGAGACAAAAACATTCAGTACTTC.

This clonotype appeared a few times. The chain is built from TRBV29-1 and TRBJ2-5; D is uncertain. The CDR3 contains 13 residues. Between the trimmed V and J ends, which lost 6 bases and 4 bases, there was a span of 15 bases. In germline, CDR1 is SQVTM, CDR2 ANQGSEA. The CDR3 region is CSVRPGTSETQYF. The CDR3, as DNA: TGCAGCGTGCGGCCAGGAACTTCAGAGACCCAGTACTTC.

This chain connects TRBV5-8 to TRBJ1-2, with D perhaps TRBD1 (5 bases). CDR1 and CDR2 (germline): SGHTS, YDEGEE. The V end lost 4 bases, the J end lost 7 bases, and 23 bases lay between the germline ends. The CDR3 consists of 16 residues. The DNA for the CDR3 is TGTGCCAGCAGCCTAAATGCGAGGGTAGGGGCCTCTGGCTACACCTTC. Translated: CASSLNARVGASGYTF.

The J gene is TRBJ2-7, the V gene TRBV20-1; 9 nucleotides align to TRBD1. Germline assignment: CDR1 DFQATT and CDR2 SNEGSKA (reference sequence). J gave up 5 bases and V 3 bases, and 14 bases lay outside the gene matches. The CDR3 contains 16 residues. The CDR3 protein is CSARERPGTGTNEQYF. The CDR3 DNA reads as TGCAGTGCTAGGGAACGCCCCGGGACAGGGACGAACGAGCAGTACTTC.

The genes are TRBV15 and TRBJ2-1; D tentatively fits TRBD1 or TRBD2 (5 bases each). The CDR3 totals 13 residues. Trimming removed 6 bases at V and 7 bases at J, with 13 bases between. Germline lookup yields CDR1 LNHNV and CDR2 YYDKDF (reference sequence). In DNA form, the CDR3 reads TGTGCCACCAGGGCAGGGAGTAGGAATGAGCAGTTCTTC. Translating it yields CATRAGSRNEQFF.

The chain joins TRBV2 to TRBJ1-2; weak D call: TRBD1 (6 bases). Trimming shortened V by 8 bases and J by 7 bases, and 8 bases separated the two germline ends. Per germline, CDR1 SNHLY and CDR2 FYNNEI. The CDR3 loop spans 10 amino acids. The CDR3 reads CASAQGGYTF. CDR3 nucleotide sequence: TGTGCCAGCGCACAGGGTGGCTACACCTTC. Looking up the rest from reference TRBV2 and TRBJ1-2 gives the full variable domain: EPEVTQTPSHQVTQMGQEVILRCVPISNHLYFYWYRQILGQKVEFLVSFYNNEISEKSEIFDDQFSVERPDGSNFTLKIRSTKLEDSAMYFCASAQGGYTFGSGTRLTVV.

This clonotype was seen more than once but under ten times. CDR3 nucleotide sequence: TGCAGCGTTCCCATAAGGCCAAGCTCCTACAATGAGCAGTTCTTC. Encoded protein: CSVPIRPSSYNEQFF. The V and J genes are TRBV29-1 and TRBJ2-1; D not resolved. Germline loops: CDR1 SQVTM, CDR2 ANQGSEA. The CDR3 has 15 residues. The V gene lost 5 bases and the J gene lost 0 bases, with 14 bases spanning the gap.

The chain couples TRBV4-1 to TRBJ2-1; D call uncertain. The V end lost 11 bases, the J end lost 9 bases, and 17 bases lay between the germline ends. This CDR3 comprises 12 residues. Germline assignment: CDR1 MGHRA and CDR2 YSYEKL. CDR3 nucleotides: TGCGCCGGCGCCGGAATTTCTGGTGAGCAGTTCTTC. As protein: CAGAGISGEQFF.

This clonotype was seen repeatedly, ten times or more. The chain has TRBV29-1 and TRBJ2-7, with D uncertain. Germline assignment: CDR1 SQVTM and CDR2 ANQGSEA. The V end lost 7 bases, the J end lost 5 bases, and 6 bases lay between the germline ends. The CDR3 has 9 amino acids. CDR3 protein: CSASHEQYF. The CDR3 nucleotides are TGCAGCGCGTCACACGAGCAGTACTTC.

V usage is TRBV12-3 or TRBV12-4 and J usage is TRBJ2-1; D is uncertain. The V end lost 6 bases, the J end lost 0 bases, and 12 bases lay between the germline ends. This CDR3 comprises 15 residues. The CDR3 protein is CASSLDQSSYNEQFF. CDR3 DNA: TGTGCCAGCAGCCTGGACCAGAGCTCCTACAATGAGCAGTTCTTC.

The V call is TRBV29-1, the J call TRBJ2-1; 10 bases line up with TRBD2. In germline, CDR1 is SQVTM, CDR2 ANQGSEA. After removal of 1 base from V and 1 base from J, the junction contained 1 base not matched to a gene. The CDR3 runs to 15 residues. The CDR3 DNA follows: TGCAGCGTTGAAGGACTAGCGGGTTCCTACAATGAGCAGTTCTTC. It encodes CSVEGLAGSYNEQFF.

This clonotype showed up just once. The chain recombines TRBV3-1 with TRBJ2-1; TRBD1 is a possible D gene (6 bases). With 9 bases removed from V and 7 bases from J, the gap between germline ends came to 22 bases. Germline loops: CDR1 LGHDT, CDR2 YNNKEL (reference sequence). This CDR3 region has 15 residues. The CDR3 region is CASAVVGLGANEQFF. The CDR3 DNA reads as TGTGCCAGTGCAGTAGTCGGACTGGGGGCGAATGAGCAGTTCTTC.

Comment on this clonotype: Compared with germline, one end of the junction differs, possibly owing to a read error. The gene calls are TRBV7-9 and TRBJ2-1, with TRBD2 matching over 7 bases. CDR1 is SEHNR, CDR2 FQNEAQ, per germline (reference sequence). The CDR3 spans 16 residues. The CDR3 here is CTSSAPGGATYNEQFF. The CDR3 bases are TGTACCAGCAGCGCTCCGGGGGGAGCTACGTACAATGAGCAGTTCTTC.

This sequence joins TRBV6-4 and TRBJ2-1, with 8 bases that match TRBD1. The CDR3 length is 17 residues. Germline V gene sequence: CDR1 MRHNA, CDR2 SNTAGT. Unmatched junction bases numbered 12, after V lost 0 bases and J lost 8 bases. The CDR3 bases are TGTGCCAGCAGTGACTCGGAGAAAGGACAGGGTTATGATGAGCAGTTCTTC. It encodes CASSDSEKGQGYDEQFF.

V gene TRBV5-1 combines with J gene TRBJ2-5, with TRBD2 matching 7 bases. The CDR3 has 14 amino acids. Germline trimming cut 5 bases from V and 3 bases from J; bases unmatched to any gene: 7. CDR1 and CDR2 from the germline V gene are SGHRS and YFSETQ. CDR3 protein: CASRGRGEEETQYF. The CDR3, as DNA: TGCGCCAGCAGGGGTCGGGGGGAAGAAGAGACCCAGTACTTC.